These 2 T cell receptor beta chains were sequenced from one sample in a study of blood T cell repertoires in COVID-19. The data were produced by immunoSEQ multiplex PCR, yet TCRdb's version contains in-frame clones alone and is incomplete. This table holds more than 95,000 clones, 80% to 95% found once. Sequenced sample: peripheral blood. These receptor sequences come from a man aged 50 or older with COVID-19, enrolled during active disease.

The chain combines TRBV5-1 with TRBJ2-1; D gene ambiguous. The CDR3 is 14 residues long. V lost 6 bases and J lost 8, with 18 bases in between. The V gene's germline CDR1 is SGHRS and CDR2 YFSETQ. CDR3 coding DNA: TGCGCCAGCATGAGCTCCGGAGCTATGGATGAGCAGTTCTTC. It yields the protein CASMSSGAMDEQFF. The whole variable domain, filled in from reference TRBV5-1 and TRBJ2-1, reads KAGVTQTPRYLIKTRGQQVTLSCSPISGHRSVSWYQQTPGQGLQFLFEYFSETQRNKGNFPGRFSGRQFSNSRSEMNVSTLELGDSALYLCASMSSGAMDEQFFGPGTRLTVL.

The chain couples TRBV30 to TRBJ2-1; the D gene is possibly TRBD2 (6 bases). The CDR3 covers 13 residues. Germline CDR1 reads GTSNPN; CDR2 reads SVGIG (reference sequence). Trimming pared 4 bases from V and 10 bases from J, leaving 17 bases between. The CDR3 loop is CAWTSGPLREQFF. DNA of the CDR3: TGTGCCTGGACCAGCGGGCCCCTCCGAGAGCAGTTCTTC.